These 22 T cell receptor beta chains originate from one sample sequenced in a study of regulatory T cells in long-lasting Graves disease. iRepertoire HTBI primers and Arm-PCR of CDR3 regions built TCR beta libraries. TCRdb re-called the multiplex PCR reads through MiXCR, storing one row per CDR3 protein. The data show around 460,000 distinct CDR3 sequences, roughly 21% seen once. The time point was: persistent/refractory GD, antithyroid drugs over 5 years with positive TRAb. From RNA extracted from PBMCs, the TCR library was made. Here the sequenced sample was peripheral blood mononuclear cells (PBMCs), taken when the disease was refractory, from a patient treated with antithyroid drugs. The receptors come from a female donor with Graves disease.

This clonotype was detected a few times. V and J are TRBV5-1 and TRBJ1-5; possibly TRBD1 for D (6 bases). Germline V CDR1 and CDR2: SGHRS, YFSETQ. CDR3 length equals 18 residues. Trimming stripped 3 bases from V and 0 bases from J, with 19 bases between. CDR3 coding DNA: TGCGCCAGCAGCTACGGTAGGGGGGACAACTATAGCAATCAGCCCCAGCATTTT. Translated, it gives CASSYGRGDNYSNQPQHF.

In regard to this clonotype: A much larger clone sits a single nucleotide away, making a read error possible. The V call is TRBV7-8, the J call TRBJ1-4; 8 bases are shared with TRBD1. This CDR3 region has 18 residues. V lost 9 bases to trimming and J lost 0 bases; unmatched junction nucleotides: 15. In germline, CDR1 is SGHVS, CDR2 FQNEAQ. The CDR3 nucleotides read TGTGCCAGTCTCCGGGGCAGGGGGCGTGGGGCAACTAATGAAAAACTGTTTTTT. This sequence encodes CASLRGRGRGATNEKLFF.

This clonotype appeared a few times. The gene calls are TRBV19 and TRBJ2-7; 8 bases map to TRBD2. The trim removed 7 bases at V and 2 bases at J, leaving 1 base unmatched. Germline CDR1 LNHDA, CDR2 SQIVND (reference sequence). This CDR3 has 12 residues. The CDR3 DNA follows: TGTGCCAGTACGGGGGGGGCCTACGAGCAGTACTTC. It codes for CASTGGAYEQYF.

In the case of this clonotype: With a much larger clone just one base away, this may be a read error. This sequence joins TRBV12-3 or TRBV12-4 and TRBJ1-1, with D maybe TRBD1 (6 bases). The CDR3 covers 16 residues. CDR3 amino acids: CASSYSFGGGDTGAFF. For the CDR3, the DNA is TGTGCCAGCAGTTACTCGTTCGGGGGAGGGGACACTGGAGCTTTCTTT.

As concerns this clonotype: Since a much larger clone is just one base distant, this may be a read error. The chain carries TRBV28 and TRBJ2-6; the D is unclear. V was trimmed by 3 bases and J by 0 bases, leaving 3 bases between them. Germline lookup yields CDR1 MDHEN and CDR2 SYDVKM. The CDR3 extends over 14 amino acids. CDR3 sequence: CASSFFSGANVLTF. The CDR3 DNA follows: TGTGCCAGCAGTTTCTTCTCTGGGGCCAACGTCCTGACTTTC.

This chain links TRBV20-1 with TRBJ2-3; 10 bases are a match to TRBD2. Germline CDR1 and CDR2: DFQATT and SNEGSKA (reference sequence). V was pared by 4 bases and J by 5 bases, with 9 bases of the junction left unmatched. The CDR3 is 15 amino acids. For the CDR3, the DNA is TGCAGTGCTACGAGACTAGCGGGTGTCGGAGATACGCAGTATTTT. Translation: CSATRLAGVGDTQYF.

At least ten counts were recorded for this clonotype. V usage is TRBV5-1 and J usage is TRBJ1-2; D is ambiguous. The CDR3 is 13 amino acids. The V gene lost 2 bases and the J gene lost 4 bases, with 9 bases spanning the gap. The V gene's germline CDR1 is SGHRS and CDR2 YFSETQ. The CDR3 loop is CASSLQTRYGYTF. CDR3 in DNA: TGCGCCAGCAGCTTACAAACACGCTATGGCTACACCTTC.

This clonotype was detected ten times or more. The chain uses TRBV7-3 and TRBJ2-7, with 7 bases identical to TRBD2. Per germline, CDR1 SGHTA and CDR2 FQGTGA. V dropped 7 bases and J dropped 0; count of bases not matched to a gene: 9. The CDR3 contains 15 residues. The CDR3 bases are TGTGCCAGCATCCGACTAGCTAAGAGCTCCTACGAGCAGTACTTC. Translated: CASIRLAKSSYEQYF.

This sequence joins TRBV6-1 and TRBJ2-7; the match to TRBD1 covers 7 bases. V shed 6 bases and J 0 bases; nucleotides not matched to a gene: 8. The CDR3 totals 15 residues. The germline V gene encodes CDR1 MNHNS and CDR2 SASEGT. CDR3 protein: CASSLTGAFSYEQYF. CDR3 sequence (DNA): TGTGCCAGCAGCCTCACAGGGGCGTTCTCCTACGAGCAGTACTTC.

This chain joins TRBV18 and TRBJ2-1, with a possible D match to TRBD1 (5 bases). Germline V CDR1 and CDR2: KGHSH, LQKENI. V lost 4 bases to trimming and J lost 5 bases, with 9 bases between them. This CDR3 has 13 amino acids. CDR3 DNA sequence: TGTGCCAGCTCACGCCTCAGGGACAATGAGCAGTTCTTC. Its translation: CASSRLRDNEQFF.

The chain joins TRBV28 to TRBJ1-1, with a weak D call TRBD1 (6 bases). CDR3 length: 17 residues. V shed 4 bases and J shed 7 bases, with 25 bases lying between them. From germline, CDR1 is MDHEN and CDR2 SYDVKM. The CDR3 coding sequence is TGTGCCAGCAGTTCGCGGACAGTACTGCGGGAACGGATTGAAGCTTTCTTT. Amino acids: CASSSRTVLRERIEAFF.

This clonotype has a count of ten or more. This rearrangement joins TRBV2 to TRBJ1-5; D is undetermined. In germline, CDR1 is SNHLY, CDR2 FYNNEI. V gave up 3 bases and J gave up 3 bases, with 9 bases separating them. This CDR3 contains 14 residues. CDR3: CASSDLPINQPQHF. The CDR3 coding sequence is TGTGCCAGCAGTGATCTCCCCATCAATCAGCCCCAGCATTTT. Complete variable domain (other parts from reference TRBV2 and TRBJ1-5): EPEVTQTPSHQVTQMGQEVILRCVPISNHLYFYWYRQILGQKVEFLVSFYNNEISEKSEIFDDQFSVERPDGSNFTLKIRSTKLEDSAMYFCASSDLPINQPQHFGDGTRLSIL.

In its sample, this clonotype was seen many times. The gene calls are TRBV15 and TRBJ1-1; possibly TRBD1 for D (6 bases). V was cut by 5 bases and J by 5 bases, with 12 bases left in between. In germline, CDR1 is LNHNV, CDR2 YYDKDF (reference sequence). The CDR3 has 13 amino acids. The CDR3 bases are TGTGCCACCAGCGCCCACACAGGGACTGAAGCTTTCTTT. Residues: CATSAHTGTEAFF.

This chain uses TRBV6-1 with TRBJ2-1; no reliable D call. Trimming took 6 bases from V and 11 from J, leaving 14 bases between them. Germline CDR1 MNHNS, CDR2 SASEGT. This CDR3 comprises 12 residues. DNA of the CDR3: TGTGCCAGCAGCGGACCGGGCATCAAGCAGTTCTTC. Protein sequence: CASSGPGIKQFF.

V and J are TRBV12-3 or TRBV12-4 and TRBJ2-2; 9 bases align to TRBD1. The CDR3 is made up of 14 amino acids. V trimming: 6 bases; J trimming: 5 bases; junction bases outside the gene matches: 4. The DNA for the CDR3 is TGTGCCAGCAGCTGGACAGGGGCTACCGGGGAGCTGTTTTTT. It encodes CASSWTGATGELFF.

This clonotype was counted between two and nine times. J is TRBJ1-1 and V is TRBV6-2 or TRBV6-3; 9 nucleotides match TRBD1. The V gene end was trimmed by 2 bases and the J gene end by 5 bases; junction bases not matched to a gene: 18. In germline, CDR1 is MNHEY, CDR2 SVGEGT. The CDR3 sequence is 19 residues long. The CDR3 DNA sequence: TGTGCCAGCAGTTACGGGACAGGGACTCTTGGAGGGGTTGGAACTGAAGCTTTCTTT. Encoded protein: CASSYGTGTLGGVGTEAFF.

This clonotype has only a few counts. This chain joins TRBV28 and TRBJ2-1; TRBD1 matches at 10 bases. This CDR3 is 16 amino acids long. The ends lost 0 bases at V and 2 bases at J; junction bases unmatched: 1. CDR1 and CDR2 (germline): MDHEN, SYDVKM. The CDR3 DNA sequence: TGTGCCAGCAGTTTATGGACAGGGGGCGCCTACAATGAGCAGTTCTTC. It specifies CASSLWTGGAYNEQFF.

The rearrangement links TRBV30 to TRBJ1-5; TRBD1 aligns across 8 bases. V trimming: 5 bases; J trimming: 0 bases; junction bases outside the gene matches: 12. Germline V gene lookup returns CDR1 GTSNPN and CDR2 SVGIG (reference sequence). This CDR3 contains 17 residues. The CDR3 coding sequence is TGTGCCTGGGCTCCCGGGACAGGATTTTATAGCAATCAGCCCCAGCATTTT. This gives the protein CAWAPGTGFYSNQPQHF.

This chain joins TRBV19 and TRBJ2-6; D is tentatively TRBD1 or TRBD2 (6 bases each). The V gene lost 3 bases and the J gene lost 2 bases, with 8 bases spanning the gap. Germline lookup yields CDR1 LNHDA and CDR2 SQIVND (reference sequence). This CDR3 comprises 15 residues. The CDR3 region has the DNA TGTGCCAGTAGTATGAGGGGGGCTGGGGCCAACGTCCTGACTTTC. Encoded protein: CASSMRGAGANVLTF.

This clonotype was recorded many times. This sequence joins TRBV6-5 and TRBJ2-5; 12 nucleotides align to TRBD2. The length of the CDR3 is 17 residues. V lost 2 bases, J lost 3 bases, and 7 bases stayed unmatched. Germline V lookup: CDR1 MNHEY, CDR2 SVGAGI. The CDR3 loop is CASSYPNGLAGKETQYF. The DNA for the CDR3 is TGTGCCAGCAGTTACCCTAACGGACTAGCGGGAAAAGAGACCCAGTACTTC.

This clonotype turned up a few times. The chain has TRBV2 and TRBJ1-1; D call uncertain. Per the germline V gene, CDR1 is SNHLY and CDR2 is FYNNEI. Trimming took off 0 bases at V and 6 bases at J, with 11 bases between the two ends. The CDR3 has 14 residues. The CDR3 reads CASSEALGFAEAFF. The CDR3 DNA reads as TGTGCCAGCAGTGAAGCGCTGGGGTTCGCTGAAGCTTTCTTT.

This clonotype came up a few times. V and J are TRBV12-3 or TRBV12-4 and TRBJ1-2, with no clear D. This CDR3 contains 15 residues. V was cut by 6 bases and J by 0 bases, with 14 bases left in between. The CDR3 coding sequence is TGTGCCAGCAGAAGTTCTAGACAACCTAACTATGGCTACACCTTC. Protein product: CASRSSRQPNYGYTF.